The TCR beta chain described here comes from a study of blood T cell repertoires in COVID-19. Overall study context: Acute and convalescent COVID-19 specimens originated in the United States, Italy and Spain. PBMCs, B-cell-depleted T cells, or T cells provided the cDNA or gDNA that made up the material.

Original processing methods: Reference gene primer amplification gave estimated nucleated cell counts. The protocol was immunoSEQ multiplex PCR, while the TCRdb copy is restricted to in-frame clones and leaves out a portion. V, J and clone size derive from that table, while D and trimming were established from the DNA sequence. The sample has approximately 200,000 clones, about 80% seen once. Germline-derived CDR1 and CDR2 are SGHVS and FQNEAQ. Trimming removed 5 bases at V and 7 bases at J, with 9 bases between. The CDR3 is 12 residues long. The specimen was peripheral blood. V gene TRBV7-8 combines with J gene TRBJ2-1; perhaps TRBD2 as D (5 bases). This receptor was identified in a woman in her 50s with acute or convalescent COVID-19. In DNA form, the CDR3 reads TGTGCCAGCAGCCTAACTAGGAATGAGCAGTTCTTC. Translating it yields CASSLTRNEQFF.